Listed below are T cell receptor beta chains from one sample, sequenced in a study of blood T cell repertoires in COVID-19. The protocol was immunoSEQ multiplex PCR, while the TCRdb copy is restricted to in-frame clones and leaves out a portion. The sample holds some 140,000 clones, about 89% seen once. Material for sequencing was peripheral blood. These receptors all stem from a man over 45 with acute or convalescent COVID-19. CDR3s include the opening cysteine and the closing phenylalanine or tryptophan. A D gene is named only where the DNA matches it firmly. Rows give clone size only sometimes, using once, few, many, or a class for an expanded clone.

.	TRBJ1-1	TRBD1	TRBV29-1	TGCAGCGTTAAGGATAACAGGGGGATAACTGAAGCTTTCTTT	CSVKDNRGITEAFF
.	TRBJ1-6	.	TRBV19	TGTGCCAGTAGCCTCAGGGATTCACCCCTCCACTTT	CASSLRDSPLHF
.	TRBJ1-2	TRBD1	TRBV5-4	TGTGCCAGCAGCTACCGAGGACAGGGAATTTATGGCTACACCTTC	CASSYRGQGIYGYTF
.	TRBJ1-5	TRBD1	TRBV18	TGTGCCAGCTCACTCACGGGACAGAGCAATCAGCCCCAGCATTTT	CASSLTGQSNQPQHF
.	TRBJ2-1	TRBD2	TRBV2	TGTGCCAGCAGTGAATTTGCTAGCGGGGGGGTAGGTTACAATGAGCAGTTCTTC	CASSEFASGGVGYNEQFF
.	TRBJ2-7	.	TRBV18	TGTGCCAGCTCACCCCCGGGACAATCCTACGAGCAGTACTTC	CASSPPGQSYEQYF
.	TRBJ1-5	.	TRBV5-6	TGTGCCAGCAGCCAAGCTCGGGGGGGCAACCAGCCCCAGCATTTT	CASSQARGGNQPQHF
.	TRBJ2-2	TRBD2	TRBV11-3	TGTGCCAGCAGCTCTACGTCCTGGCGGGAGGGGAACACCGGGGAGCTGTTTTTT	CASSSTSWREGNTGELFF
.	TRBJ2-2	TRBD1	TRBV9	TGTGCCAGCAGCCCCGGACAGGTTACCGGGGAGCTGTTTTTT	CASSPGQVTGELFF
.	TRBJ1-4	.	TRBV18	TGTGCCAGCTCACGGACGACAGGCCCTAATGAAAAACTGTTTTTT	CASSRTTGPNEKLFF
once	TRBJ2-7	TRBD1	TRBV5-4	TGTGCCAGCAGCCCGGGACAGGGGGCATCCTACGAGCAGTACTTC	CASSPGQGASYEQYF
.	TRBJ2-1	.	TRBV7-2	TGTGCCAGCAGCTCTCCGGTAGCCTACAATGAGCAGTTCTTC	CASSSPVAYNEQFF
.	TRBJ2-3	.	TRBV4-3	TGCGCCAGCAGCCAAGATATGACAGCCTCTAGGGGCACAGATACGCAGTATTTT	CASSQDMTASRGTDTQYF
.	TRBJ2-4	TRBD2	TRBV7-2	TGTGCCAGCAGCTTATTAGCGGGAGGGATCCAAAACATTCAGTACTTC	CASSLLAGGIQNIQYF
.	TRBJ2-5	TRBD1	TRBV30	TGTGCCTGGGCCACAGGGGCGGCCCGGGAGACCCAGTACTTC	CAWATGAARETQYF
few	TRBJ1-1	TRBD1	TRBV6-2/TRBV6-3	TGTGCCAGCAGTTACGACAGGGGGACTGAAGCTTTCTTT	CASSYDRGTEAFF
.	TRBJ1-1	.	TRBV19	TGTGCCAGTAGTATAAAGGTGGGAGGAGTGGAAGCTTTCTTT	CASSIKVGGVEAFF
once	TRBJ2-1	TRBD2	TRBV11-2	TGTGCCAGCAGCTTAGACCGCGGGGGCTCCTACAATGAGCAGTTCTTC	CASSLDRGGSYNEQFF
once	TRBJ1-2	TRBD1	TRBV7-8	TGTGCCAGCAGCCCGAGCCGGGACAGGGGTACCTATGGCTACACCTTC	CASSPSRDRGTYGYTF
.	TRBJ2-7	TRBD2	TRBV3-1/TRBV3-2	TGTGCCAGCAGCCAAGATCTAGCGGGAGGCGAGCAGTACTTC	CASSQDLAGGEQYF
.	TRBJ1-6	.	TRBV27	TGTGCCAGCAGTTTATTGCTGGACAGCGCTTATAATTCACCCCTCCACTTT	CASSLLLDSAYNSPLHF
once	TRBJ1-5	.	TRBV5-6	TGTGCCAGCAGCTTGTTCGGAGGGAGCAATCAGCCCCAGCATTTT	CASSLFGGSNQPQHF
.	TRBJ2-6	TRBD1	TRBV28	TGTGCCAGCAGCCGGGACAGAACCTCCCCTGGGGCCAACGTCCTGACTTTC	CASSRDRTSPGANVLTF
.	TRBJ2-7	TRBD1	TRBV28	TGTGCCAGCAGTCGAGGTTGGGACAGGAGCTCCGAGCAGTACTTC	CASSRGWDRSSEQYF
.	TRBJ1-5	.	TRBV6-5	TGTGCTGCAAACCCAGGGGTTTGGGGCAATCAGCCCCAGCATTTT	CAANPGVWGNQPQHF
.	TRBJ2-7	TRBD2	TRBV5-4	TGTGCCAGCAGCTTTCAAGACCAACGGGGGGGAAGACAGTACGAGCAGTACTTC	CASSFQDQRGGRQYEQYF
.	TRBJ1-5	.	TRBV25-1	TGTGCCAGCAGTGACGGTGGTCAGCCCCAGCATTTT	CASSDGGQPQHF
.	TRBJ2-2	.	TRBV6-5	TGTGCCAGCAGTTACTCGATAAGGGGAGGTGGGGAGCTGTTTTTT	CASSYSIRGGGELFF
.	TRBJ1-1	.	TRBV5-4	TGTGCCAGCAGCTTGGTAGCAGGGTGGGACACTGAAGCTTTCTTT	CASSLVAGWDTEAFF